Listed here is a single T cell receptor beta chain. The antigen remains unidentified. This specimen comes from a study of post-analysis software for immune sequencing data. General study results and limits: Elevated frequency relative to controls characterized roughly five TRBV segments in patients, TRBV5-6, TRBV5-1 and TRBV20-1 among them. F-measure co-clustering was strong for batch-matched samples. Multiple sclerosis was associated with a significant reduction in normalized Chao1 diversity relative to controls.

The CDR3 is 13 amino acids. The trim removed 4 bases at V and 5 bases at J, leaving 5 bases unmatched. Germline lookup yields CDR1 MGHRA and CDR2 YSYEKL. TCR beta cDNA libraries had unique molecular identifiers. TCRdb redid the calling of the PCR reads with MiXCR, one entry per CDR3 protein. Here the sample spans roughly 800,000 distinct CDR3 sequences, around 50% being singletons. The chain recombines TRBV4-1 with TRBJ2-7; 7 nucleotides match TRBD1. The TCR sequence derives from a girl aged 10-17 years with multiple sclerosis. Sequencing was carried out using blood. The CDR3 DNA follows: TGCGCCAGCAGCCCCCGACAGGGAAACGAGCAGTACTTC. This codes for CASSPRQGNEQYF.